The 20 T cell receptor beta chains below come from one sample, sequenced in a study of T cells in Graves' hyperthyroidism and ophthalmopathy. It was RNA transcripts that yielded the amplified TCR beta CDR3 regions. The HTBI primer set served for first-round RT-PCR of the TCR CDR3. Via MiXCR, TCRdb re-called the multiplex PCR reads, giving one row per CDR3 protein. The table has approximately 490,000 distinct CDR3 sequences, 20% to 25% seen once; the top ten hold approximately 49%. Sequences were obtained from blood. The receptors here all came from a woman in her 70s with Graves' ophthalmopathy.

The rearrangement joins TRBV20-1 to TRBJ2-5, with TRBD1 matching 8 bases. The V gene end was trimmed by 0 bases and the J gene end by 5 bases; junction bases not matched to a gene: 11. CDR3 size: 16 residues. Germline CDR1 is DFQATT and CDR2 is SNEGSKA (reference sequence). The CDR3 bases are TGCAGTGCTAGAGAATGGCCCAGGGGGCATGTGGAGACCCAGTACTTC. This gives the protein CSAREWPRGHVETQYF.

This chain connects TRBV6-4 to TRBJ2-5, with D uncertain. This CDR3 is 16 amino acids long. Trimming removed 0 bases from V and 2 bases from J, with 13 bases in between. Germline lookup yields CDR1 MRHNA and CDR2 SNTAGT. CDR3 DNA: TGTGCCAGCAGTGACTCCCCCACAGCTGGACAAGAGACCCAGTACTTC. It yields the protein CASSDSPTAGQETQYF.

This clonotype has more than one count but fewer than ten. This chain joins TRBV6-1 and TRBJ2-1; 7 bases are a match to TRBD2. The CDR3 covers 15 residues. The germline V gene encodes CDR1 MNHNS and CDR2 SASEGT. Germline trimming cut 6 bases from V and 5 bases from J; bases unmatched to any gene: 10. The CDR3 sequence is CASRERLAVNNEQFF. The CDR3 nucleotides are TGTGCCAGCAGGGAACGGCTAGCGGTTAACAATGAGCAGTTCTTC.

The V and J genes are TRBV6-1 and TRBJ1-2; 9 bases line up with TRBD1. The CDR3 covers 14 residues. V shed 6 bases, J shed 8 bases, and the junction held 10 bases outside the gene matches. Germline V gene lookup returns CDR1 MNHNS and CDR2 SASEGT. This CDR3 is CASRGTGRVYGYTF. Written as DNA, the CDR3 is TGTGCCAGCAGGGGGACAGGGCGCGTGTACGGCTACACCTTC.

V usage is TRBV19 and J usage is TRBJ2-5, with 11 bases lining up with TRBD2. Germline trimming cut 5 bases from V and 10 bases from J; bases unmatched to any gene: 9. The CDR3 extends over 14 amino acids. CDR1 LNHDA and CDR2 SQIVND come from the germline V gene (reference sequence). The CDR3 coding sequence is TGTGCCAGTAGTCTGGGACTAGCGGTCCCTAACCAGTACTTC. Its translation is CASSLGLAVPNQYF.

This clonotype was detected ten times or more. The chain has TRBV27 and TRBJ1-2; 8 bases map to TRBD1. CDR3 length: 14 amino acids. Germline V gene sequence: CDR1 MNHEY, CDR2 SMNVEV (reference sequence). Trimming took 7 bases from V and 3 from J; bases not matched to a gene: 7. CDR3 coding DNA: TGTGCCAGCACAAGACTACAGGGGGACTATGGCTACACCTTC. Translated, it gives CASTRLQGDYGYTF.

The chain recombines TRBV6-2 or TRBV6-3 with TRBJ1-6; 10 bases are a match to TRBD1. The CDR3 totals 17 residues. CDR1 is MNHEY, CDR2 SVGEGT, per germline. Trimming cost V 0 bases and J 7 bases; bases outside gene matches: 6. This CDR3 is CASSYSGQGRRNSPLHF. The CDR3 nucleotides are TGTGCCAGCAGTTACTCGGGACAGGGGCGGAGGAATTCACCCCTCCACTTT.

This clonotype has just a few counts. The CDR3 bases are TGTGCCAGCAGTTTTTCACAGGGCCGCACAGATACGCAGTATTTT. This encodes CASSFSQGRTDTQYF. The V and J genes are TRBV12-3 or TRBV12-4 and TRBJ2-3, with a weak D call TRBD1 (6 bases). The ends were cut back, 3 bases at V and 1 base at J, with 11 bases in the middle. This CDR3 contains 15 residues.

The genes are TRBV18 and TRBJ2-2; maybe TRBD1 (5 bases). V lost 4 bases to trimming and J lost 3 bases, with 12 bases between them. This CDR3 is built from 15 residues. Germline assignment: CDR1 KGHSH and CDR2 LQKENI. In DNA, the CDR3 is TGTGCCAGCTCACGCAGGGCGGATGACACCGGGGAGCTGTTTTTT. Protein sequence: CASSRRADDTGELFF.

V usage is TRBV3-1 and J usage is TRBJ2-7; 8 bases are a match to TRBD2. Germline lookup yields CDR1 LGHDT and CDR2 YNNKEL (reference sequence). J was trimmed by 2 bases and V by 4 bases; bases with no gene match: 7. The CDR3 extends over 15 amino acids. DNA of the CDR3: TGTGCCAGCAGCCGAACTAGCGGTACCACCTACGAGCAGTACTTC. Encoded protein: CASSRTSGTTYEQYF.

This clonotype was counted a few times. The chain is built from TRBV18 and TRBJ2-7; possibly TRBD1 for D (5 bases). Trimming cost V 2 bases and J 3 bases, with 17 bases left between them. Germline CDR1 KGHSH, CDR2 LQKENI. This CDR3 has 16 amino acids. The CDR3 region is CASSPGVQGSLYEQYF. CDR3 DNA sequence: TGTGCCAGCTCACCAGGGGTTCAGGGATCCCTCTACGAGCAGTACTTC.

V usage is TRBV7-2 and J usage is TRBJ2-5; D might be TRBD1 or TRBD2, each matching 5 bases. Trimming pared 1 base from V and 0 bases from J, leaving 9 bases between. The CDR3 runs 15 residues. Germline CDR1 and CDR2: SGHTA and FQGNSA. CDR3 sequence reads: CASSLGGRNQETQYF. Here the CDR3 DNA reads TGTGCCAGCAGCTTAGGGGGACGGAACCAAGAGACCCAGTACTTC.

This clonotype was detected ten times or more. This chain links TRBV19 with TRBJ2-2, with 9 positions matching TRBD2. After removal of 5 bases from V and 0 bases from J, the junction contained 7 bases not matched to a gene. The CDR3 runs to 17 residues. Germline V gives CDR1 LNHDA, CDR2 SQIVND (reference sequence). The CDR3 reads CASSVLAGSTNTGELFF. DNA of the CDR3: TGTGCCAGTAGTGTGCTAGCGGGGAGTACGAACACCGGGGAGCTGTTTTTT.

In nucleotides, the CDR3 is TGCAGCGTTGTCTTGGGCAGTGGGGAATGGGCCGGGGAGCTGTTTTTT. The encoded protein is CSVVLGSGEWAGELFF. The chain recombines TRBV29-1 with TRBJ2-2; D uncertain. V dropped 4 bases and J dropped 6 bases, with 21 bases sitting between them. The CDR3 extends over 16 amino acids. Germline V lookup: CDR1 SQVTM, CDR2 ANQGSEA.

In DNA, the CDR3 is TGTGCCAGCAGCCTGAAGGTACAGAGAGTAGAGACCCAGTACTTC. Encoded protein: CASSLKVQRVETQYF. The rearrangement links TRBV3-1 to TRBJ2-5; D is ambiguous. The V end was cut by 4 bases, the J end by 4 bases, with 16 bases between. This CDR3 comprises 15 residues. Germline V gene sequence: CDR1 LGHDT, CDR2 YNNKEL (reference sequence).

This clonotype was counted only a few times. The rearrangement uses TRBV11-1 and TRBJ2-7; 8 bases match TRBD2. J was trimmed by 0 bases and V by 4 bases; bases with no gene match: 2. Germline CDR1 is SGHAT and CDR2 is FQDESV (reference sequence). The CDR3 consists of 14 residues. The CDR3: CASSSGLVSYEQYF. CDR3 in DNA: TGTGCCAGCAGCTCGGGACTAGTCTCCTACGAGCAGTACTTC.

The rearrangement links TRBV5-1 to TRBJ2-3, with no clear D. The germline V gene encodes CDR1 SGHRS and CDR2 YFSETQ. CDR3 length: 14 residues. The V and J ends lost 6 bases and 4 bases respectively, with 15 bases between them. The CDR3 loop is CASMDPWGADTQYF. The CDR3 DNA reads as TGCGCCAGCATGGACCCTTGGGGTGCAGATACGCAGTATTTT.

A note on this clonotype: One end of the junction varies from germline; a read error may be responsible. The rearrangement uses TRBV12-3 or TRBV12-4 and TRBJ2-2; D is perhaps TRBD2 (6 bases). The CDR3 contains 15 residues. CDR3 sequence: CASSAGGMDTGELSF. The CDR3 region has the DNA TGTGCCAGCAGTGCCGGAGGGATGGACACCGGGGAGCTGTCTTTT.

The genes are TRBV5-1 and TRBJ2-1; 10 nucleotides agree with TRBD2. With 4 bases clipped from V and 4 bases from J, the junction kept 5 bases outside the gene matches. The CDR3 is made up of 15 amino acids. In germline, CDR1 is SGHRS, CDR2 YFSETQ. CDR3 amino acids: CASSNGTSAYNEQFF. The CDR3 nucleotides read TGCGCCAGCAGCAACGGGACTAGCGCGTACAATGAGCAGTTCTTC.

This chain links TRBV7-8 with TRBJ1-3; D may be TRBD1 (5 bases). CDR1 and CDR2 (germline): SGHVS, FQNEAQ. Trimming pared 5 bases from V and 3 bases from J, leaving 17 bases between. The CDR3 length is 16 residues. The CDR3 DNA is TGTGCCAGCAGCCAGCGCGTCAAGGGGCTTGGAAACACCATATATTTT. Its translation: CASSQRVKGLGNTIYF.